This T cell receptor beta chain was captured in a study of cytomegalovirus exposure and HLA in healthy donors. PCR was performed using 60 Vbeta and 13 Jbeta primers. Some clones are missing from TCRdb's copy, which holds only in-frame ones; the method was immunoSEQ multiplex PCR. The sample contains 90,000 to 100,000 clones, 70% to 80% of which appear only once. This clone was detected once. The germline gene is not matched at one end of the junction; a read error may be the cause. CDR3 length: 16 amino acids. Looked up from germline, CDR1 is SEHNR and CDR2 is FQNEAQ (reference sequence). The receptor was isolated from a female donor in good health and CMV-seronegative. Source material: PBMCs. The chain recombines TRBV7-9 with TRBJ2-7; 9 bases line up with TRBD1. The CDR3 bases are TGTTCCAGCAGCTTATCAGGGGGGGACAGGGCCTACGAGCAGTACTTC. As protein: CSSSLSGGDRAYEQYF.